These 10 T cell receptor beta chains were sequenced from one sample in a study of molecular identifiers for immune sequencing clone quantification. TCRdb called the PCR reads again in MiXCR, with one record for every CDR3 protein. The sample lists about 330,000 distinct CDR3 sequences, roughly 24% occurring once. Input material: naive CD8+ T cells from blood, with Jurkat cell RNA spiked in. Documented subset: FACS-sorted CD8+CD4-CCR7+CD45RA+ naive T cells. These receptor sequences come from a human donor in good health. Some libraries in this study had Jurkat cell RNA spiked in.

This clonotype was counted many times. The rearrangement uses TRBV28 and TRBJ2-7; possibly TRBD1 for D (5 bases). V gave up 8 bases and J gave up 2 bases, with 16 bases separating them. This CDR3 contains 14 residues. Germline V lookup: CDR1 MDHEN, CDR2 SYDVKM. The CDR3 reads CASCAYRSTYEQYF. The DNA for the CDR3 is TGTGCCAGCTGTGCCTACAGGAGTACCTACGAGCAGTACTTC.

V usage is TRBV14 and J usage is TRBJ2-1, with a possible D match to TRBD1 (6 bases). The CDR3 loop spans 15 amino acids. Per the germline V gene, CDR1 is SGHDN and CDR2 is FVKESK. Trimming shortened V by 0 bases and J by 6 bases, and 12 bases separated the two germline ends. The CDR3 loop reads CASSQEGTGPNEQFF. CDR3 coding DNA: TGTGCCAGCAGCCAAGAGGGCACAGGGCCCAATGAGCAGTTCTTC.

On this clonotype: This may arise from a read error, as a much more abundant clone is one base away. V is TRBV4-3 and J is TRBJ2-3; TRBD1 might be the D (5 bases). The CDR3 sequence is 15 residues long. Looked up from germline, CDR1 is LGHNA and CDR2 is YSLEER. The CDR3 here is CASSQERGMTDTRYF. The CDR3 bases are TGCGCCAGCAGCCAAGAACGTGGGATGACAGATACGCGGTATTTT.

There are many counts of this clonotype. The chain has TRBV19 and TRBJ2-3; 8 nucleotides agree with TRBD2. Germline V gene sequence: CDR1 LNHDA, CDR2 SQIVND (reference sequence). This CDR3 contains 11 residues. DNA of the CDR3: TGTGGGGCGGGAGGTCCAGATACGCAGTATTTT. As protein: CGAGGPDTQYF.

Many counts were recorded for this clonotype. J is TRBJ2-7 and V is TRBV28, with D possibly TRBD1 on 5 matching bases. The germline CDR1 and CDR2 sequences are MDHEN and SYDVKM. This CDR3 spans 13 amino acids. With 7 bases removed from V and 0 bases from J, the gap between germline ends came to 10 bases. Here the CDR3 DNA reads TGTGCCAGCAACAACAGGTACTCCTACGAGCAGTACTTC. It is translated as CASNNRYSYEQYF.

This clonotype was observed a few times. This sequence joins TRBV6-6 and TRBJ2-1; possible D gene TRBD1, 5 bases. CDR3 length: 13 amino acids. The germline V and J ends were trimmed by 5 bases and 10 bases, with 15 bases remaining between them. The germline V gene has CDR1 MNHNY and CDR2 SVGAGI (reference sequence). The CDR3 here is CASSPFSGREQFF. Written as DNA, the CDR3 is TGTGCCAGCAGTCCCTTTTCAGGGCGAGAGCAGTTCTTC.

This sequence joins TRBV19 and TRBJ2-3; TRBD2 matches 8 bases. Germline V gives CDR1 LNHDA, CDR2 SQIVND (reference sequence). The V and J ends lost 7 bases and 2 bases, in that order; junction bases with no gene match: 5. CDR3 size: 14 residues. The CDR3 reads CASMAGGYTDTQYF. The CDR3 DNA is TGTGCCAGTATGGCGGGGGGATACACAGATACGCAGTATTTT.

The CDR3 DNA reads TGTGCCAGCCAGAGGGGGGGCGGGAGATCCACCGGGGAGCTGTTTTTT. The encoded protein is CASQRGGGRSTGELFF. This rearrangement joins TRBV28 to TRBJ2-2; tentatively, D is TRBD2 (7 bases). This CDR3 is built from 16 residues. Germline CDR1 reads MDHEN; CDR2 reads SYDVKM. V was shortened by 8 bases and J by 4 bases, with 20 bases between the two germline ends. The variable domain in full, completed from reference TRBV28 and TRBJ2-2, reads DVKVTQSSRYLVKRTGEKVFLECVQDMDHENMFWYRQDPGLGLRLIYFSYDVKMKEKGDIPEGYSVSREKKERFSLILESASTNQTSMYLCASQRGGGRSTGELFFGEGSRLTVL.

This chain joins TRBV18 and TRBJ2-7; D is uncertain. Germline V gene lookup returns CDR1 KGHSH and CDR2 LQKENI. The ends were cut back, 5 bases at V and 0 bases at J, with 11 bases in the middle. The CDR3 is 14 amino acids. CDR3 in DNA: TGTGCCAGCTCATCTCCCGTGGACTCCTACGAGCAGTACTTC. Protein sequence: CASSSPVDSYEQYF.

In this sample, this clonotype turned up many times. The V gene is TRBV29-1, the J gene TRBJ2-7, with 9 bases lining up with TRBD1. The CDR3 has 11 amino acids. The V segment lost 7 bases and the J segment 5 bases; nucleotides outside the gene matches: 3. Germline lookup yields CDR1 SQVTM and CDR2 ANQGSEA. The CDR3 DNA is TGCAGCGGGGGGACAGGGAACGAGCAGTACTTC. This encodes CSGGTGNEQYF.